The clone carrying this T cell receptor (beta chain) was picked up a small number of times. Antigen specificity is unknown. There are 15 residues in the CDR3. CDR1 and CDR2 (germline): SGHRS, YFSETQ. Trimming at V came to 3 bases and at J to 2 bases, leaving 8 bases not matched to a gene. The data derive from a study of identical twins. Study-wide results and caveats: Where out-of-frame alpha sequences were twin-shared, they showed excess low generation probability.

TCRdb recomputed calls from the 5' RACE reads with MiXCR, one row per CDR3 protein. The repertoire holds hundreds of thousands of distinct CDR3 sequences, with 15% to 20% as singletons. All donors were healthy Caucasians. These data are also associated with another study on T cells expressing NK-cell markers. That report adds: Of the CD8+ T cell pool in about 6 donors, roughly 1.0-7.5% was accounted for by dominant NKG2C+ clonotypes. Unclear, still, was the HCMV specificity of the expanded NKG2C+ T cell clones.

The rearrangement joins TRBV5-1 to TRBJ2-7, with TRBD2 identical over 7 bases. This TCR was sampled from a woman aged 18-29 years in good health. The specimen sequenced was PBMCs. The CDR3 DNA is TGCGCCAGCAGCTGGGGAGGGGCTGGAGCCTACGAGCAGTACTTC. This sequence encodes CASSWGGAGAYEQYF. Full variable domain (remainder filled in from reference TRBV5-1 and TRBJ2-7): KAGVTQTPRYLIKTRGQQVTLSCSPISGHRSVSWYQQTPGQGLQFLFEYFSETQRNKGNFPGRFSGRQFSNSRSEMNVSTLELGDSALYLCASSWGGAGAYEQYFGPGTRLTVT.